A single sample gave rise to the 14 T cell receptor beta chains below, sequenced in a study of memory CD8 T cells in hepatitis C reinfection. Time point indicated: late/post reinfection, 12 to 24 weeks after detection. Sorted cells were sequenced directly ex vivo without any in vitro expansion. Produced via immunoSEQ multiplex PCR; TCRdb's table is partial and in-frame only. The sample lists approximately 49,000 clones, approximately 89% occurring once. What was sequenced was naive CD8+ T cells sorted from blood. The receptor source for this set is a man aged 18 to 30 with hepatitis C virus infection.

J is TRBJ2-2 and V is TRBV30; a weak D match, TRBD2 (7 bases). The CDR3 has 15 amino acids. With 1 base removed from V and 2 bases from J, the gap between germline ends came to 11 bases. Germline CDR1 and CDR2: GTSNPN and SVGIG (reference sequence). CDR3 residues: CAWSEGGGNTGELFF. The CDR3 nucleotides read TGTGCCTGGAGTGAGGGGGGGGGAAACACCGGGGAGCTGTTTTTT.

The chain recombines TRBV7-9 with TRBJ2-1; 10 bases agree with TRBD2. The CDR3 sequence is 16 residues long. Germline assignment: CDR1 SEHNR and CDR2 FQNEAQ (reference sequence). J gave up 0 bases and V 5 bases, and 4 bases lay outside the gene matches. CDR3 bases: TGTGCCAGCAGCCAAGGGACTAGCGTCTCCTACAATGAGCAGTTCTTC. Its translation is CASSQGTSVSYNEQFF.

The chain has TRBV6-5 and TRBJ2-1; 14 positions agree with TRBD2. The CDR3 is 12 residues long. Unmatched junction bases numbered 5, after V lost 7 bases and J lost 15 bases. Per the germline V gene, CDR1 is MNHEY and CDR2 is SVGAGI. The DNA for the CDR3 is TGTGCCAGCATCGGACTAGCGGGGGGACCGTTCTTC. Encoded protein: CASIGLAGGPFF.

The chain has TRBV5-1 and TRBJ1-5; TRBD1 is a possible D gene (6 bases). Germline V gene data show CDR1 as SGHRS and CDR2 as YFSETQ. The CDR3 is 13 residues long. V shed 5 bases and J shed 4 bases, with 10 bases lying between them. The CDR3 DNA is TGCGCCAGCAGGGCAGGGGATAATCAGCCCCAGCATTTT. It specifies CASRAGDNQPQHF. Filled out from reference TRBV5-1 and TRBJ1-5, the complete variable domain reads KAGVTQTPRYLIKTRGQQVTLSCSPISGHRSVSWYQQTPGQGLQFLFEYFSETQRNKGNFPGRFSGRQFSNSRSEMNVSTLELGDSALYLCASRAGDNQPQHFGDGTRLSIL.

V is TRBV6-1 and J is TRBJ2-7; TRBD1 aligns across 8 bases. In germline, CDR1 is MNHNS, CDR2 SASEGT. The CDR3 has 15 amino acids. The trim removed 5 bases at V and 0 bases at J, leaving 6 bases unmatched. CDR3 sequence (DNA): TGTGCCAGCAGTCAACCGGGACAGGCCTCCTACGAGCAGTACTTC. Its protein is CASSQPGQASYEQYF.

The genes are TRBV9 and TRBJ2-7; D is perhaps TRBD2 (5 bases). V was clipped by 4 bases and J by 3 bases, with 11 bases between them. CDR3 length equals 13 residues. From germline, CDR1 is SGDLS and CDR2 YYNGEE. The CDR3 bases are TGTGCCAGCAGCCCTGGGGAGATCTACGAGCAGTACTTC. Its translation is CASSPGEIYEQYF.

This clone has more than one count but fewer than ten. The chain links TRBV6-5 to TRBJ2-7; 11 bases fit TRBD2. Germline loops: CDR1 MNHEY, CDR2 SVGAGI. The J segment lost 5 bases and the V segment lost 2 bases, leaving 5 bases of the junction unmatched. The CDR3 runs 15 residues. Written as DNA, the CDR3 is TGTGCCAGCAGTTACACACTAGCGGGAGTTCACGAGCAGTACTTC. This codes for CASSYTLAGVHEQYF.

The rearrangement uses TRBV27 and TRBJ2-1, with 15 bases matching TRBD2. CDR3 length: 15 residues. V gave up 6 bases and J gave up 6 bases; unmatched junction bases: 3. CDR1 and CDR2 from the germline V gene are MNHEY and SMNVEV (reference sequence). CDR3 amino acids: CASSWTSGGANEQFF. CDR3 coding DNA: TGTGCCAGCAGCTGGACTAGCGGGGGGGCCAATGAGCAGTTCTTC.

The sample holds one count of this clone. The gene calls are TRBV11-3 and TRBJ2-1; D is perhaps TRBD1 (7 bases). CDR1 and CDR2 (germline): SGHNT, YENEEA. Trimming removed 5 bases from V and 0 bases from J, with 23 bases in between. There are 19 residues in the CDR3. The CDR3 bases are TGTGCCAGCAGCGCCGGAGGGGGCGGCTTTCCGAGCTCCTACAATGAGCAGTTCTTC. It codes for CASSAGGGGFPSSYNEQFF.

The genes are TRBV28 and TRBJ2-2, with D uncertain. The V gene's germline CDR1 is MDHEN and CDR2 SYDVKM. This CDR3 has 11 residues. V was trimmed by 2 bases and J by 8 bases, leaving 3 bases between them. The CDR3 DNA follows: TGTGCCAGCAGTTTACGGGGGGAGCTGTTTTTT. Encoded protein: CASSLRGELFF. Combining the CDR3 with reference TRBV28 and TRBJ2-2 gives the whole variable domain DVKVTQSSRYLVKRTGEKVFLECVQDMDHENMFWYRQDPGLGLRLIYFSYDVKMKEKGDIPEGYSVSREKKERFSLILESASTNQTSMYLCASSLRGELFFGEGSRLTVL.

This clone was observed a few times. The CDR3, as DNA: TGTGCCAGCGGACCGACAGGTTCGACAGCTGGAAACACCATATATTTT. Translation: CASGPTGSTAGNTIYF. The chain couples TRBV11-2 to TRBJ1-3; perhaps TRBD1 as D (6 bases). The V end lost 8 bases, the J end lost 2 bases, and 19 bases lay between the germline ends. CDR3 size: 16 residues. Germline CDR1 and CDR2: SGHAT and FQNNGV.

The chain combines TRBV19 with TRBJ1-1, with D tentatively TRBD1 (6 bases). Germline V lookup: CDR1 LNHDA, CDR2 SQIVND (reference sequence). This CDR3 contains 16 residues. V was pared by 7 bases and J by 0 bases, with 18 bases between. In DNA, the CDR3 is TGTGCCAGTACCACCGAGAACAGGGCAGTGAACACTGAAGCTTTCTTT. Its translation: CASTTENRAVNTEAFF.

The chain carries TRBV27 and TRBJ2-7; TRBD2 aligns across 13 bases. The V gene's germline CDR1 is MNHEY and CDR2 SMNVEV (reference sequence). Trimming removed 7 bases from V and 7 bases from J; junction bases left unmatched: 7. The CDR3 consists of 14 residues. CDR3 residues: CASKLAGGPGEQYF. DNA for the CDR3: TGTGCCAGCAAACTAGCGGGAGGGCCCGGTGAGCAGTACTTC.

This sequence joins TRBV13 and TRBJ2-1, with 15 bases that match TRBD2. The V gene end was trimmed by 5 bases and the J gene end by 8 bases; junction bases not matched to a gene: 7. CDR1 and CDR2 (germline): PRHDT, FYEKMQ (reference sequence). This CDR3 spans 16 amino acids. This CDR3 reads CASSALWTSGRDEQFF. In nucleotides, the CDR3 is TGTGCCAGCAGCGCGCTCTGGACTAGCGGGAGGGATGAGCAGTTCTTC.